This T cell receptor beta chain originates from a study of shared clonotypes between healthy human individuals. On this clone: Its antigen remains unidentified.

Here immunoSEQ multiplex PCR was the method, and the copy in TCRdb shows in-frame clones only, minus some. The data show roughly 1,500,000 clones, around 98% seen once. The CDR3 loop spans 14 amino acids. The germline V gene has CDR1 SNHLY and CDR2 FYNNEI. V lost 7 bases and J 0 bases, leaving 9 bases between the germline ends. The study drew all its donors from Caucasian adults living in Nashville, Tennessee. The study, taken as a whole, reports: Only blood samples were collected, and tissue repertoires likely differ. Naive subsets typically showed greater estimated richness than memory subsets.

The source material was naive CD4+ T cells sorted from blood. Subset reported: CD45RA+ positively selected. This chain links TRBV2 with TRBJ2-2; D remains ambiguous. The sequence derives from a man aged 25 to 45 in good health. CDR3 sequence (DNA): TGTGCCAGCAATCGTCAGGCGAACACCGGGGAGCTGTTTTTT. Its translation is CASNRQANTGELFF. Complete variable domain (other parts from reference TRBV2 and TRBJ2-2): EPEVTQTPSHQVTQMGQEVILRCVPISNHLYFYWYRQILGQKVEFLVSFYNNEISEKSEIFDDQFSVERPDGSNFTLKIRSTKLEDSAMYFCASNRQANTGELFFGEGSRLTVL.